The next 10 T cell receptor beta chains were all read from a single sample in a study of blood T cell repertoires in COVID-19. Sequenced by immunoSEQ multiplex PCR; TCRdb stores in-frame clones only, minus some. Altogether 150,000 to 200,000 clones are present, 75% to 85% being singletons, with the ten largest covering roughly 17%. The sample taken for sequencing was PBMCs or T cells enriched from blood (not recorded which). The source of these receptors is a woman in her forties or fifties with acute COVID-19.

The chain recombines TRBV5-1 with TRBJ2-1; 8 positions match TRBD1. In germline, CDR1 is SGHRS, CDR2 YFSETQ. The CDR3 covers 17 residues. The V gene end was trimmed by 4 bases and the J gene end by 7 bases; junction bases not matched to a gene: 16. CDR3 residues: CASSPWGSDRGKNEQFF. CDR3 DNA sequence: TGCGCCAGCAGCCCTTGGGGCTCTGACAGGGGAAAGAATGAGCAGTTCTTC.

The chain employs TRBV14 and TRBJ1-1; 8 bases map to TRBD1. V was pared by 2 bases and J by 0 bases, with 5 bases of the junction left unmatched. CDR1 and CDR2 (germline): SGHDN, FVKESK. This CDR3 contains 16 residues. In DNA, the CDR3 is TGTGCCAGCAGCCAATATAGGACAGGGATGAACACTGAAGCTTTCTTT. This translates into CASSQYRTGMNTEAFF. Combining the CDR3 with reference TRBV14 and TRBJ1-1 gives the whole variable domain EAGVTQFPSHSVIEKGQTVTLRCDPISGHDNLYWYRRVMGKEIKFLLHFVKESKQDESGMPNNRFLAERTGGTYSTLKVQPAELEDSGVYFCASSQYRTGMNTEAFFGQGTRLTVV.

The chain links TRBV19 to TRBJ1-6; 9 positions match TRBD1. The germline CDR1 and CDR2 sequences are LNHDA and SQIVND (reference sequence). V lost 8 bases to trimming and J lost 14 bases; unmatched junction nucleotides: 10. This CDR3 is 13 amino acids long. For the CDR3, the DNA is TGTGCCAGTCGGGACAGGGCCCATGGGTCCCTCCACTTT. It codes for CASRDRAHGSLHF.

V gene TRBV5-4 combines with J gene TRBJ2-1; 14 bases line up with TRBD2. The CDR3 runs 17 residues. The germline V gene has CDR1 SGHNT and CDR2 YYREEE (reference sequence). The trim removed 4 bases at V and 4 bases at J, leaving 7 bases unmatched. CDR3 DNA sequence: TGTGCCAGCAGCGCCGGACGGACTAGCGGGGGGTACAATGAGCAGTTCTTC. It translates to CASSAGRTSGGYNEQFF.

This clone was seen just once. This chain connects TRBV7-9 to TRBJ1-2; 8 bases are shared with TRBD1. The CDR3 is 16 amino acids. The V gene end was trimmed by 2 bases and the J gene end by 2 bases; junction bases not matched to a gene: 7. Germline V CDR1 and CDR2: SEHNR, FQNEAQ (reference sequence). Here the CDR3 DNA reads TGTGCCAGCAGCTTATGGACAGGGCCCTCCAACTATGGCTACACCTTC. Encoded protein: CASSLWTGPSNYGYTF. Full variable domain (remainder filled in from reference TRBV7-9 and TRBJ1-2): DTGVSQNPRHKITKRGQNVTFRCDPISEHNRLYWYRQTLGQGPEFLTYFQNEAQLEKSRLLSDRFSAERPKGSFSTLEIQRTEQGDSAMYLCASSLWTGPSNYGYTFGSGTRLTVV.

The chain links TRBV2 to TRBJ1-1, with 8 bases lining up with TRBD1. Germline V gives CDR1 SNHLY, CDR2 FYNNEI. Germline trimming cut 8 bases from V and 6 bases from J; bases unmatched to any gene: 5. This CDR3 is built from 12 residues. The CDR3: CASQGAHAEAFF. As DNA, the CDR3 is TGTGCCAGCCAGGGGGCGCACGCTGAAGCTTTCTTT.

The chain has TRBV29-1 and TRBJ2-3; 7 bases match TRBD1. Trimming took 6 bases from V and 6 from J; bases not matched to a gene: 9. Germline V CDR1 and CDR2: SQVTM, ANQGSEA. The CDR3 loop spans 13 amino acids. The CDR3 DNA reads as TGCAGCGTGGTGGCAGGGGGAAGGGATACGCAGTATTTT. Its protein product is CSVVAGGRDTQYF.

This chain joins TRBV5-6 and TRBJ1-1; no definite D call. Germline V CDR1 and CDR2: SGHDT, YYEEEE. This CDR3 spans 15 amino acids. Trimming left V 3 bases short and J 3 bases short, with 15 bases between. For the CDR3, the DNA is TGTGCCAGCAGCTGGGAGGGAGTCACGTACACTGAAGCTTTCTTT. This codes for CASSWEGVTYTEAFF.

In this sample, this clone turned up a few times. This chain uses TRBV27 with TRBJ2-6, with TRBD1 matching 12 bases. CDR3 size: 16 residues. V lost 9 bases and J lost 0; bases outside the gene matches: 3. The germline CDR1 and CDR2 sequences are MNHEY and SMNVEV (reference sequence). DNA for the CDR3: TGTGCCAGTAGGGACAGGGGGCACTCTGGGGCCAACGTCCTGACTTTC. It translates to CASRDRGHSGANVLTF.

The chain has TRBV3-1 (or the pseudogene TRBV3-2) and TRBJ1-5; weak D call: TRBD1 (6 bases). V lost 4 bases, J lost 7 bases, and 14 bases lay in between. CDR1 is LGHDT, CDR2 YNNKEL, per germline (reference sequence). The CDR3 covers 14 residues. The DNA for the CDR3 is TGTGCCAGCAGCCCGCCAGGGGATAGGCAGCCCCAGCATTTT. Its translation: CASSPPGDRQPQHF.